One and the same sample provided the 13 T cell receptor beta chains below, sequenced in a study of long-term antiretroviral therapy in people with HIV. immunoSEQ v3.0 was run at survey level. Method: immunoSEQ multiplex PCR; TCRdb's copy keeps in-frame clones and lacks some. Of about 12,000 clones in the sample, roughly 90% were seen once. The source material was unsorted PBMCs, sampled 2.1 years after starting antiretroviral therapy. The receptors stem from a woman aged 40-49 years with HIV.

CDR3 loop: CASSLFVQDWASETQYF. The CDR3 nucleotides are TGTGCCAGCAGCTTATTCGTCCAAGACTGGGCATCAGAGACCCAGTACTTC. The chain recombines TRBV7-6 with TRBJ2-5; D gene ambiguous. Germline loops: CDR1 SGHVS, CDR2 FNYEAQ. The CDR3 extends over 17 amino acids. Deletions cut 2 bases from V and 4 bases from J, with 20 bases between. The complete variable domain, with remaining parts taken from reference TRBV7-6 and TRBJ2-5, reads GAGVSQSPRYKVTKRGQDVALRCDPISGHVSLYWYRQALGQGPEFLTYFNYEAQQDKSGLPNDRFSAERPEGSISTLTIQRTEQRDSAMYRCASSLFVQDWASETQYFGPGTRLLVL.

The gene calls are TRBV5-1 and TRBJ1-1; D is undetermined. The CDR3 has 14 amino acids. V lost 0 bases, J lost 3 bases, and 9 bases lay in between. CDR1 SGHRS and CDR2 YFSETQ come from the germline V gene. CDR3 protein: CASSLAGRDTEAFF. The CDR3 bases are TGCGCCAGCAGCTTGGCCGGTCGGGACACTGAAGCTTTCTTT.

The CDR3 bases are TGCGCCAGCAGCAACTCAGCGGGACAGGGTTCGACCCAGTACTTC. Encoded protein: CASSNSAGQGSTQYF. The chain has TRBV5-1 and TRBJ2-5; 9 bases are a match to TRBD1. The CDR3 length is 15 residues. CDR1 SGHRS and CDR2 YFSETQ come from the germline V gene. Unmatched junction bases numbered 11, after V lost 4 bases and J lost 7 bases.

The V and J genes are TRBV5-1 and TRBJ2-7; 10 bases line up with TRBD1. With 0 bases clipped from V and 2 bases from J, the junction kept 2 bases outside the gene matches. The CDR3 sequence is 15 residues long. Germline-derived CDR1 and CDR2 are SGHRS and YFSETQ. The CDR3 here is CASSLGDRGAYEQYF. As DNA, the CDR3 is TGCGCCAGCAGCTTGGGGGACAGGGGAGCCTACGAGCAGTACTTC.

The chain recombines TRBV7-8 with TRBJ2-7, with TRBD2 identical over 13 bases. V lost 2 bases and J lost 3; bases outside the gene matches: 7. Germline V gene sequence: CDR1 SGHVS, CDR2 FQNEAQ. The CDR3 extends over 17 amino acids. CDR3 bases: TGTGCCAGCAGCTTAAGACCCGGGACTAGCGGGGTCTACGAGCAGTACTTC. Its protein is CASSLRPGTSGVYEQYF.

The CDR3 region is CATSTGQGEETQYF. CDR3 DNA: TGTGCCACCAGCACGGGACAGGGGGAAGAGACCCAGTACTTC. This rearrangement joins TRBV15 to TRBJ2-5; TRBD1 agrees at 11 bases. Germline-derived CDR1 and CDR2 are LNHNV and YYDKDF (reference sequence). Losses at the gene ends were 4 bases for V and 3 bases for J; bases not matched to a gene: 1. The CDR3 extends over 14 amino acids.

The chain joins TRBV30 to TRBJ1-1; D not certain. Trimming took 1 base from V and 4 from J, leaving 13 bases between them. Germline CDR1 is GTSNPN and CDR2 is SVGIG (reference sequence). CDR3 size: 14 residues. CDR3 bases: TGTGCCTGGAGTGGTCCAGCCCAAACCACTGAAGCTTTCTTT. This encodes CAWSGPAQTTEAFF.

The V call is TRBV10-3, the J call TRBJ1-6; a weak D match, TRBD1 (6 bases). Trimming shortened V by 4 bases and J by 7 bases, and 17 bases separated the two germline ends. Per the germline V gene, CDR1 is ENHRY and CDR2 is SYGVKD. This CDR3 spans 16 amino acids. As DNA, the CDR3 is TGTGCCATCAGTGCCCAAGACGGGGGGCGGAATTCACCCCTCCACTTT. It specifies CAISAQDGGRNSPLHF.

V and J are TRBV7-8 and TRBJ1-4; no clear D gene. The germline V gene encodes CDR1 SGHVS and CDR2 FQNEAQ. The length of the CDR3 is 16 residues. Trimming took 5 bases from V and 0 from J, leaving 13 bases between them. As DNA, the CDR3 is TGTGCCAGCAGCAATCGACGAGGGTCAACTAATGAAAAACTGTTTTTT. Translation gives CASSNRRGSTNEKLFF.

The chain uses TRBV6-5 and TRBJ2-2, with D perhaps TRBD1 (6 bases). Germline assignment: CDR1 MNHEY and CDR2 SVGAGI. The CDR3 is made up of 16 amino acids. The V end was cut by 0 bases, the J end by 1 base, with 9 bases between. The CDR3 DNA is TGTGCCAGCAGTTACTCGTACAGGGAGAACACCGGGGAGCTGTTTTTT. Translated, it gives CASSYSYRENTGELFF.

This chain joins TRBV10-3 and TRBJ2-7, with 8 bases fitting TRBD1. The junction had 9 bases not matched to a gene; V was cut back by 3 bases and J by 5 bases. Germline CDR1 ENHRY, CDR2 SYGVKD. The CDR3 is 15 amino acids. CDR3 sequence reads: CAISDDRGNRNEQYF. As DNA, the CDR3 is TGTGCCATCAGTGACGACAGGGGTAATAGAAACGAGCAGTACTTC.

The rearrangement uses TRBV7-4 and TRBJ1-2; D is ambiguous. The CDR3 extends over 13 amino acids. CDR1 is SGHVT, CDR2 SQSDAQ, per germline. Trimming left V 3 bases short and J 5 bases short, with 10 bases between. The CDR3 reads CASSLANLYGYTF. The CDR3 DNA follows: TGTGCCAGCAGCTTGGCGAATTTATATGGCTACACCTTC.

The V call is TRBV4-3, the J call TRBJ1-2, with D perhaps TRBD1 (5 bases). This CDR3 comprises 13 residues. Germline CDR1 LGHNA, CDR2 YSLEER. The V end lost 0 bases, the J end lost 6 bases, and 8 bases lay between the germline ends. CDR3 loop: CASSQETGHGYTF. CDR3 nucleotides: TGCGCCAGCAGCCAAGAAACGGGACATGGCTACACCTTC.